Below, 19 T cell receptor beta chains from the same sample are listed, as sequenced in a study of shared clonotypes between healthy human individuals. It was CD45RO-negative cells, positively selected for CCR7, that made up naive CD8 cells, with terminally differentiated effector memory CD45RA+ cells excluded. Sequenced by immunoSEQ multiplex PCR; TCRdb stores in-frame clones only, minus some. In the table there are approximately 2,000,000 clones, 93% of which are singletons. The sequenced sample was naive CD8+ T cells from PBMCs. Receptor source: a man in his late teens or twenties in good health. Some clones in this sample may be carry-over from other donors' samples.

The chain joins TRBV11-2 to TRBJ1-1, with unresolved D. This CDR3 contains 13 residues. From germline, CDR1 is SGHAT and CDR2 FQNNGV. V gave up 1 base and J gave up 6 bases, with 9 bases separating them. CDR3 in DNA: TGTGCCAGCAGCTTAGGCGGATCGGCTGAAGCTTTCTTT. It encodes CASSLGGSAEAFF.

DNA for the CDR3: TGTGCCAGCAGCTTTGGAACCGGGGCAGACAATCAGCCCCAGCATTTT. This translates into CASSFGTGADNQPQHF. This rearrangement joins TRBV5-6 to TRBJ1-5; maybe TRBD1 (5 bases). This CDR3 has 16 residues. V was cut by 2 bases and J by 3 bases, with 15 bases left in between. Germline V gene lookup returns CDR1 SGHDT and CDR2 YYEEEE.

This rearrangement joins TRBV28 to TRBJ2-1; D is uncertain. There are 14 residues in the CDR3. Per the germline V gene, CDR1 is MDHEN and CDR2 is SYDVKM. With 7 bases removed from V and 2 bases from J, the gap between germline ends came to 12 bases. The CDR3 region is CASTSGSAYNEQFF. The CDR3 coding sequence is TGTGCCAGCACTTCGGGTTCAGCCTACAATGAGCAGTTCTTC.

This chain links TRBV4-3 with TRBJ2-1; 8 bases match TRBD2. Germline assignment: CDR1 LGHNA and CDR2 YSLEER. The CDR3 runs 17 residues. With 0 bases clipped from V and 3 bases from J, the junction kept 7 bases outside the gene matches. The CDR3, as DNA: TGCGCCAGCAGCCAAGAACCAGCGGGAGCTATCTACAATGAGCAGTTCTTC. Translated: CASSQEPAGAIYNEQFF.

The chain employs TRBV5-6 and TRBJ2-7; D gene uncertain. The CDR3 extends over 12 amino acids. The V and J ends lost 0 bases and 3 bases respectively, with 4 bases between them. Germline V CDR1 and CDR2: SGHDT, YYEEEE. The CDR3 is CASSLDHYEQYF. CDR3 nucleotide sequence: TGTGCCAGCAGCTTGGACCACTACGAGCAGTACTTC.

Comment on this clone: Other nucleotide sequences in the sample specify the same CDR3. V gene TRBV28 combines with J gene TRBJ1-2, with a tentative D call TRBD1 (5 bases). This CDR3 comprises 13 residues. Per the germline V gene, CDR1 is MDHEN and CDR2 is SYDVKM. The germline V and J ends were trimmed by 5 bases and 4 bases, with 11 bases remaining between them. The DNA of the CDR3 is TGTGCCAGCAGTCTTCGGGGGATCTATGGCTACACCTTC. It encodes CASSLRGIYGYTF.

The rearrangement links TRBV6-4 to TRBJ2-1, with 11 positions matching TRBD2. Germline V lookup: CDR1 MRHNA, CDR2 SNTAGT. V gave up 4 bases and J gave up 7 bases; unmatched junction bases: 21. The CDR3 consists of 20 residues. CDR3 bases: TGTGCCAGCAGTGGGTCCCCGACTAGCGGGACTCCCACCTACACGAATGAGCAGTTCTTC. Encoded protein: CASSGSPTSGTPTYTNEQFF.

CDR3 in amino acids: CASLGGETEKLFF. The CDR3 coding sequence is TGTGCCAGCTTAGGAGGGGAGACTGAAAAACTGTTTTTT. The rearrangement uses TRBV27 and TRBJ1-4, with a tentative D call TRBD1 (5 bases). CDR1 is MNHEY and CDR2 is SMNVEV in the germline V gene (reference sequence). The CDR3 contains 13 residues. Deletions cut 8 bases from V and 7 bases from J, with 14 bases between.

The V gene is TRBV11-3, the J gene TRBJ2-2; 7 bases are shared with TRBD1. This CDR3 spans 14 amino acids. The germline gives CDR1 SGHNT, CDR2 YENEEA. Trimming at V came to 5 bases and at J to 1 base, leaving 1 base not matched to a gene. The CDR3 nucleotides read TGTGCCAGCAGCGGACAGGAGAACACCGGGGAGCTGTTTTTT. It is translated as CASSGQENTGELFF.

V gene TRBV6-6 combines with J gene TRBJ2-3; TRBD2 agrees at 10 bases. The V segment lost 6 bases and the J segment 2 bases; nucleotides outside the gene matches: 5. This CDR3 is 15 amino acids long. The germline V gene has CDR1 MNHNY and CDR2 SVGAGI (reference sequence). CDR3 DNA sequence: TGTGCCAGCAGGGCGACTAGCGGGTACACAGATACGCAGTATTTT. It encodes CASRATSGYTDTQYF.

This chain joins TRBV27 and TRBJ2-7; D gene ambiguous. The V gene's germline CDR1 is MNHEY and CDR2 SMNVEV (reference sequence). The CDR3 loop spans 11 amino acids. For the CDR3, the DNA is TGTCCCGAGGCTGGAGCCTACGAGCAGTACTTC. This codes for CPEAGAYEQYF.

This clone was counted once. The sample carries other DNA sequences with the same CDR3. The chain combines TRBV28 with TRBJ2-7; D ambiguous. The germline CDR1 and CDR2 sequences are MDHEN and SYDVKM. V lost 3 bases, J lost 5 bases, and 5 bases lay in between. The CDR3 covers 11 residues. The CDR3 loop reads CASSFSHEQYF. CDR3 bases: TGTGCCAGCAGTTTTAGTCACGAGCAGTACTTC.

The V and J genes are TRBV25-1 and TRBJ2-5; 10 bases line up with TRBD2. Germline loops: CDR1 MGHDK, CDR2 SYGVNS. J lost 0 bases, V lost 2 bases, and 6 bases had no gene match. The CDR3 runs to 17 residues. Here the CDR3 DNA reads TGTGCCAGCAGTGAAAATAGGGGACTAGCGAACCAAGAGACCCAGTACTTC. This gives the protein CASSENRGLANQETQYF. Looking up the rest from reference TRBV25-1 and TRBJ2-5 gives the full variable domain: EADIYQTPRYLVIGTGKKITLECSQTMGHDKMYWYQQDPGMELHLIHYSYGVNSTEKGDLSSESTVSRIRTEHFPLTLESARPSHTSQYLCASSENRGLANQETQYFGPGTRLLVL.

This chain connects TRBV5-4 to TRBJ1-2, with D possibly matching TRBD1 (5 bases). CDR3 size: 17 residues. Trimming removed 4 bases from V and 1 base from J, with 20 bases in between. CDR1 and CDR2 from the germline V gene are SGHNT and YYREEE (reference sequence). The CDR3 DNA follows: TGTGCCAGCAGCCCCTTAGGGGTGGAGAGCCTTAACTATGGCTACACCTTC. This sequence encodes CASSPLGVESLNYGYTF.

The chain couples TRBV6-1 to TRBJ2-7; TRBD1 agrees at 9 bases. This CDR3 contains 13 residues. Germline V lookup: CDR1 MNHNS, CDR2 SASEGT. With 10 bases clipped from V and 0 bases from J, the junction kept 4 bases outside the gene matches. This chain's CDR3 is CATGTGISYEQYF. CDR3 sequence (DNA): TGTGCCACGGGGACAGGGATCTCCTACGAGCAGTACTTC.

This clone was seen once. The CDR3 nucleotides read TGTGCCAGCAGCTCCCGACTAGCCCCCGAGCAGTACTTC. It encodes CASSSRLAPEQYF. The chain has TRBV5-6 and TRBJ2-7, with 7 bases lining up with TRBD2. This CDR3 spans 13 amino acids. The J segment lost 6 bases and the V segment lost 3 bases, leaving 6 bases of the junction unmatched. CDR1 is SGHDT, CDR2 YYEEEE, per germline.

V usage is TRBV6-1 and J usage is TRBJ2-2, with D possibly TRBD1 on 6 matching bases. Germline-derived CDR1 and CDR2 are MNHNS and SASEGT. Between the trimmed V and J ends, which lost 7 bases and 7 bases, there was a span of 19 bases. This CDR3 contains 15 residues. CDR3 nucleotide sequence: TGTGCCAGCACCGCTTCCACCTCAGGGGTCGGGGAGCTGTTTTTT. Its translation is CASTASTSGVGELFF.

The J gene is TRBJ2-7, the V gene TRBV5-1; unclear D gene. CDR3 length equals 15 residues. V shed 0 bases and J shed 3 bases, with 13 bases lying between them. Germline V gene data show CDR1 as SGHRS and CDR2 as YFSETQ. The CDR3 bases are TGCGCCAGCAGCTTGGAGTTAGTAGGGAACTACGAGCAGTACTTC. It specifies CASSLELVGNYEQYF. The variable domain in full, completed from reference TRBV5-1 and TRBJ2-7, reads KAGVTQTPRYLIKTRGQQVTLSCSPISGHRSVSWYQQTPGQGLQFLFEYFSETQRNKGNFPGRFSGRQFSNSRSEMNVSTLELGDSALYLCASSLELVGNYEQYFGPGTRLTVT.

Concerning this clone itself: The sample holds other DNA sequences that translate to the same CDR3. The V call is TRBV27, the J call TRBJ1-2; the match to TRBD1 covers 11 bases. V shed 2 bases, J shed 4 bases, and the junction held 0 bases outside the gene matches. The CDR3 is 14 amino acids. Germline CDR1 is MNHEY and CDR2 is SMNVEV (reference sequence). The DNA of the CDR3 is TGTGCCAGCAGTTTAGGGACAGGGGGCTATGGCTACACCTTC. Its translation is CASSLGTGGYGYTF.